The sequence of this T cell receptor (beta chain) was determined in a study of blood T cell repertoires in COVID-19. Study summary: The samples span acute and convalescent COVID-19 from the United States, Italy and Spain. Nucleic acid was either cDNA or gDNA, and it came from T cells, B-cell-depleted T cells, or PBMCs.

The CDR3 is made up of 13 amino acids. Germline values: CDR1 MDHEN, CDR2 SYDVKM. V lost 8 bases, J lost 6 bases, and 7 bases stayed unmatched. Authors' processing steps: For nucleated cells, counts were estimated from reference gene primer amplification. Some clones are missing from TCRdb's copy, which holds only in-frame ones; the method was immunoSEQ multiplex PCR. That table gives V, J and clone size, and the DNA gave D and trimming. The repertoire holds 300,000 or so clones, approximately 85% seen once, with 1.5% to 2% in the top ten. This sequence originates from a woman in her fifties or sixties with acute or convalescent COVID-19. The chain employs TRBV28 and TRBJ1-2, with 9 bases that match TRBD1. Sequences were obtained from peripheral blood. The CDR3 DNA sequence: TGTGCCAGCCACCAGGGACAGGGAGATGGCTACACCTTC. Protein: CASHQGQGDGYTF.